What follows are 18 T cell receptor beta chains derived from one specimen sequenced in a study of cytomegalovirus exposure and HLA in healthy donors. With 60 Vbeta and 13 Jbeta primers, the PCR was carried out. Profiled with immunoSEQ multiplex PCR; TCRdb holds only in-frame clones, not every one. The sample has some 150,000 clones; over 70% are singletons. The sequencing input was PBMCs. These TCRs come from a man aged 18-30 years in good health and CMV-seropositive.

The chain is built from TRBV11-3 and TRBJ2-1; TRBD1 matches 9 bases. Germline V CDR1 and CDR2: SGHNT, YENEEA. Unmatched junction bases numbered 2, after V lost 2 bases and J lost 3 bases. CDR3 size: 15 residues. Here the CDR3 reads CASSLRQGGYNEQFF. In DNA form, the CDR3 reads TGTGCCAGCAGCTTAAGACAGGGGGGCTACAATGAGCAGTTCTTC.

This rearrangement joins TRBV4-1 to TRBJ2-4, with D possibly being TRBD2 (6 bases). CDR3 length: 15 amino acids. The V end lost 1 base, the J end lost 3 bases, and 10 bases lay between the germline ends. Germline loops: CDR1 MGHRA, CDR2 YSYEKL. Here the CDR3 DNA reads TGCGCCAGCAGCCAAGGGGGGGTGGGCAAAAACATTCAGTACTTC. Its translation: CASSQGGVGKNIQYF.

The chain couples TRBV15 to TRBJ2-1, with TRBD2 matching over 7 bases. Germline CDR1 reads LNHNV; CDR2 reads YYDKDF (reference sequence). The J segment lost 8 bases and the V segment lost 0 bases, leaving 13 bases of the junction unmatched. This CDR3 spans 17 amino acids. The CDR3 loop is CATSRDRGTAGVDEQFF. The DNA for the CDR3 is TGTGCCACCAGCAGAGATCGGGGCACGGCGGGGGTCGATGAGCAGTTCTTC.

V is TRBV29-1 and J is TRBJ2-7; TRBD2 might be the D (5 bases). In germline, CDR1 is SQVTM, CDR2 ANQGSEA. The CDR3 is 15 amino acids. Trimming pared 1 base from V and 0 bases from J, leaving 13 bases between. CDR3 sequence (DNA): TGCAGCGTTGAAGGCTACGGACTTTCCTCCTACGAGCAGTACTTC. Translation: CSVEGYGLSSYEQYF.

Written as DNA, the CDR3 is TGTGCCAGCACCCTAGTCGCGGGAGTGAGGGACACTGAAGCTTTCTTT. This sequence encodes CASTLVAGVRDTEAFF. V usage is TRBV11-2 and J usage is TRBJ1-1; the D is unclear. The V end was cut by 7 bases, the J end by 3 bases, with 21 bases between. CDR3 size: 16 residues. Germline lookup yields CDR1 SGHAT and CDR2 FQNNGV.

The rearrangement joins TRBV4-2 to TRBJ2-5, with TRBD2 matching over 7 bases. Germline V gives CDR1 LGHNA, CDR2 YNFKEQ. V shed 0 bases, J shed 0 bases, and the junction held 1 base outside the gene matches. The CDR3 is 15 residues long. The CDR3: CASSQELADQETQYF. The DNA for the CDR3 is TGTGCCAGCAGCCAAGAGCTAGCGGACCAAGAGACCCAGTACTTC.

The genes are TRBV5-4 and TRBJ1-2, with D unresolved. The length of the CDR3 is 13 residues. CDR1 and CDR2 (germline): SGHNT, YYREEE (reference sequence). V lost 4 bases and J lost 4, with 11 bases in between. The CDR3 DNA sequence: TGTGCCAGCAGCCCCCCGGGAGGCTATGGCTACACCTTC. Its translation is CASSPPGGYGYTF.

The rearrangement joins TRBV5-1 to TRBJ2-2; 8 nucleotides agree with TRBD1. The CDR3 contains 16 residues. Germline assignment: CDR1 SGHRS and CDR2 YFSETQ. The V gene end was trimmed by 8 bases and the J gene end by 4 bases; junction bases not matched to a gene: 13. The CDR3 bases are TGCGCCAGTAGTTCTTCGACAGGGGTTACCACCGGGGAGCTGTTTTTT. Its protein is CASSSSTGVTTGELFF.

V is TRBV19 and J is TRBJ2-7; 9 positions agree with TRBD1. Trimming at V came to 6 bases and at J to 4 bases, leaving 7 bases not matched to a gene. Per the germline V gene, CDR1 is LNHDA and CDR2 is SQIVND (reference sequence). The CDR3 sequence is 14 residues long. The CDR3 spells CASSPRTGEYEQYF. DNA for the CDR3: TGTGCCAGTAGCCCCAGGACAGGGGAATACGAGCAGTACTTC.

The V and J genes are TRBV5-6 and TRBJ1-2, with D hard to call. The CDR3 spans 12 residues. The V gene's germline CDR1 is SGHDT and CDR2 YYEEEE. Trimming removed 0 bases from V and 2 bases from J, with 2 bases in between. The CDR3 bases are TGTGCCAGCAGCTTGGCGAACTATGGCTACACCTTC. Translated, it gives CASSLANYGYTF. Drawing the rest from reference TRBV5-6 and TRBJ1-2, the complete variable domain is DAGVTQSPTHLIKTRGQQVTLRCSPKSGHDTVSWYQQALGQGPQFIFQYYEEEERQRGNFPDRFSGHQFPNYSSELNVNALLLGDSALYLCASSLANYGYTFGSGTRLTVV.

CDR3 in amino acids: CASSLGAVGDYGYTF. The CDR3 DNA follows: TGTGCCAGCAGCCTGGGTGCGGTCGGAGACTATGGCTACACCTTC. The genes are TRBV7-8 and TRBJ1-2; D ambiguous. Per the germline V gene, CDR1 is SGHVS and CDR2 is FQNEAQ. Trimming removed 5 bases at V and 3 bases at J, with 16 bases between. CDR3 length: 15 amino acids. Supplemented by reference TRBV7-8 and TRBJ1-2, the full variable domain reads GAGVSQSPRYKVAKRGQDVALRCDPISGHVSLFWYQQALGQGPEFLTYFQNEAQLDKSGLPSDRFFAERPEGSVSTLKIQRTQQEDSAVYLCASSLGAVGDYGYTFGSGTRLTVV.

V and J are TRBV4-2 and TRBJ2-7; D ambiguous. The V end lost 4 bases, the J end lost 2 bases, and 12 bases lay between the germline ends. The CDR3 extends over 14 amino acids. The germline V gene has CDR1 LGHNA and CDR2 YNFKEQ. The CDR3 nucleotides read TGTGCCAGCAGCCTTTCGGGTGACCCCTACGAGCAGTACTTC. Translated, it gives CASSLSGDPYEQYF.

The chain employs TRBV7-9 and TRBJ2-5; maybe TRBD1 (6 bases). The CDR3 is 15 amino acids. The V gene's germline CDR1 is SEHNR and CDR2 FQNEAQ (reference sequence). Trimming shortened V by 3 bases and J by 2 bases, and 13 bases separated the two germline ends. The CDR3 nucleotides read TGTGCCAGCAGCTTTCGGCCGGGACAACAAGAGACCCAGTACTTC. As protein: CASSFRPGQQETQYF.

The genes are TRBV27 and TRBJ2-2; 9 bases agree with TRBD1. With 5 bases clipped from V and 3 bases from J, the junction kept 10 bases outside the gene matches. The CDR3 consists of 17 residues. Per the germline V gene, CDR1 is MNHEY and CDR2 is SMNVEV (reference sequence). In nucleotides, the CDR3 is TGTGCCAGCAGTCCACCCTACAGGGGGCCGGACACCGGGGAGCTGTTTTTT. Its translation is CASSPPYRGPDTGELFF.

The chain couples TRBV19 to TRBJ1-3, with D unclear. Germline V gene data show CDR1 as LNHDA and CDR2 as SQIVND (reference sequence). The germline V and J ends were trimmed by 2 bases and 0 bases, with 8 bases remaining between them. CDR3 size: 15 residues. CDR3 coding DNA: TGTGCCAGTAGTATATTGGCAGTCTCTGGAAACACCATATATTTT. Encoded protein: CASSILAVSGNTIYF.

This chain's CDR3 is CASSGIRDRGHEQYF. The CDR3, as DNA: TGTGCCAGCAGTGGGATCCGGGACAGAGGCCACGAGCAGTACTTC. The J gene is TRBJ2-7, the V gene TRBV6-1; 7 bases match TRBD1. The CDR3 runs to 15 residues. After removal of 4 bases from V and 5 bases from J, the junction contained 11 bases not matched to a gene. CDR1 MNHNS and CDR2 SASEGT come from the germline V gene.

The V call is TRBV6-6, the J call TRBJ1-6, with a tentative D call TRBD1 (6 bases). Trimming cost V 2 bases and J 10 bases, with 12 bases left between them. The CDR3 totals 14 residues. From germline, CDR1 is MNHNY and CDR2 SVGAGI (reference sequence). The CDR3 coding sequence is TGTGCCAGCAGTTACGAGGGGGTGAGGTCACCCCTCCACTTT. Its protein is CASSYEGVRSPLHF.

Remarks on this clone: Other DNA sequences from this sample encode an identical CDR3 as well. The V and J genes are TRBV9 and TRBJ2-7, with 9 positions matching TRBD2. The CDR3 is 15 amino acids. Germline CDR1 reads SGDLS; CDR2 reads YYNGEE. V lost 0 bases, J lost 7 bases, and 8 bases stayed unmatched. The CDR3 sequence: CASSVGVAGAYEQYF. In nucleotides, the CDR3 is TGTGCCAGCAGCGTAGGAGTAGCGGGAGCGTATGAGCAGTACTTC.